This T cell receptor (beta chain) came from a study of identical twins. Study outcomes and limitations: Insertions were reduced in abundant cord blood beta clonotypes but not in memory repertoires. Conclusions rested on cross-sectional statistics rather than following the same donors. Beta out-of-frame sequences showed weaker excess twin sharing.

TCRdb recomputed calls from the 5' RACE reads with MiXCR, one row per CDR3 protein. Of around 680,000 distinct CDR3 sequences detected, 8.6% appear once; the ten largest clones hold 0.98%. This clonotype was seen ten or more times. Its matching antigen is unknown. The V end lost 5 bases, the J end lost 7 bases, and 24 bases lay between the germline ends. Germline CDR1 SGHVS, CDR2 FQNEAQ. This CDR3 has 17 residues. The same sample was also used in a study of yellow fever vaccine responses in identical twins.

The chain combines TRBV7-8 with TRBJ2-1; tentative D call: TRBD2 (6 bases). What was sequenced was PBMCs. The TCR sequence derives from a woman aged 18-29 years in good health. CDR3 sequence reads: CASSLGSSGLAPNEQFF. The CDR3 coding sequence is TGTGCCAGCAGCCTCGGAAGCTCTGGGCTAGCGCCGAATGAGCAGTTCTTC.